The 13 T cell receptor beta chains below were found in one sample sequenced in a study of T cell repertoires in aging, cancer and after chemotherapy. Multiplex touch-down PCR with TRB-A/B primers amplified rearranged V-D-J TRB sequences. From the multiplex PCR reads, TCRdb called clonotypes with MiXCR, one entry per CDR3 protein. The sample records over 9,000 distinct CDR3 sequences, 20% to 30% being singletons. Amplification of TCR beta used genomic DNA extracted from peripheral blood. The sequenced sample consisted of blood. Receptors originate from a human donor in good health.

This clonotype came up a few times. The chain carries TRBV19 and TRBJ1-5; 10 bases match TRBD1. V shed 6 bases, J shed 1 base, and the junction held 9 bases outside the gene matches. The CDR3 runs 17 residues. CDR1 and CDR2 (germline): LNHDA, SQIVND (reference sequence). CDR3 DNA sequence: TGTGCCAGTAGGACGACAGGGGGCGGAGGAAGCAATCAGCCCCAGCATTTT. It specifies CASRTTGGGGSNQPQHF.

This clonotype occurred a few times. The J gene is TRBJ2-2, the V gene TRBV7-9; no firm D call. V lost 4 bases to trimming and J lost 4 bases, with 13 bases between them. This CDR3 has 15 amino acids. CDR1 is SEHNR, CDR2 FQNEAQ, per germline (reference sequence). The CDR3 sequence: CASSSPAVSTGELFF. DNA of the CDR3: TGTGCCAGCAGCTCGCCTGCGGTATCCACCGGGGAGCTGTTTTTT.

V usage is TRBV20-1 and J usage is TRBJ1-1, with D perhaps matching TRBD1 (5 bases). Looked up from germline, CDR1 is DFQATT and CDR2 is SNEGSKA (reference sequence). The CDR3 covers 14 residues. The ends were cut back, 2 bases at V and 0 bases at J, with 10 bases in the middle. The CDR3 bases are TGCAGTGCTAGACCCGGGGGGATGAACACTGAAGCTTTCTTT. This sequence encodes CSARPGGMNTEAFF.

The sample holds a few counts of this clonotype. This rearrangement joins TRBV18 to TRBJ1-1; 8 nucleotides match TRBD1. CDR1 KGHSH and CDR2 LQKENI come from the germline V gene. The CDR3 has 16 residues. Unmatched junction bases numbered 6, after V lost 2 bases and J lost 1 base. CDR3 region: CASSPSNRGENTEAFF. As DNA, the CDR3 is TGTGCCAGCTCACCATCCAACAGGGGGGAGAACACTGAAGCTTTCTTT. Variable domain in full (rest from reference TRBV18 and TRBJ1-1): NAGVMQNPRHLVRRRGQEARLRCSPMKGHSHVYWYRQLPEEGLKFMVYLQKENIIDESGMPKERFSAEFPKEGPSILRIQQVVRGDSAAYFCASSPSNRGENTEAFFGQGTRLTVV.

The J gene is TRBJ2-1, the V gene TRBV12-3 or TRBV12-4, with 9 bases identical to TRBD1. This CDR3 spans 14 amino acids. With V trimmed by 4 bases and J by 4 bases, 2 bases remained unmatched. The CDR3 loop is CASSWGTGYNEQFF. The CDR3 DNA follows: TGTGCCAGCAGTTGGGGGACAGGGTACAATGAGCAGTTCTTC.

This clonotype was picked up a small number of times. The V gene is TRBV7-3, the J gene TRBJ2-1; 7 bases are shared with TRBD2. Losses at the gene ends were 2 bases for V and 2 bases for J; bases not matched to a gene: 3. Germline V lookup: CDR1 SGHTA, CDR2 FQGTGA. CDR3 length equals 15 residues. The CDR3 protein is CASSLGGEAYNEQFF. In DNA, the CDR3 is TGTGCCAGCAGCTTAGGGGGGGAGGCCTACAATGAGCAGTTCTTC.

By share of the sample, this clonotype is medium-sized. This chain uses TRBV11-1 with TRBJ2-7; 7 bases agree with TRBD1. Germline lookup yields CDR1 SGHAT and CDR2 FQDESV (reference sequence). The trim removed 1 base at V and 3 bases at J, leaving 6 bases unmatched. CDR3 size: 15 residues. CDR3 sequence: CASSLGQGKFYEQYF. CDR3 bases: TGTGCCAGCAGCTTAGGACAGGGAAAGTTCTACGAGCAGTACTTC.

In its sample, this clonotype was seen a few times. The chain combines TRBV12-3 or TRBV12-4 with TRBJ2-7; the match to TRBD1 covers 11 bases. The junction had 4 bases not matched to a gene; V was cut back by 5 bases and J by 7 bases. The CDR3 consists of 13 residues. The CDR3 loop reads CASSRDRGNEQYF. The CDR3 nucleotides are TGTGCCAGCAGTCGGGACAGGGGGAATGAGCAGTACTTC.

CDR3 region: CASSQDWSGGPDTQYF. CDR3 bases: TGCGCCAGCAGCCAAGATTGGAGCGGGGGGCCAGATACGCAGTATTTT. The gene calls are TRBV4-3 and TRBJ2-3, with 9 bases that match TRBD2. J lost 4 bases, V lost 0 bases, and 5 bases had no gene match. Germline lookup yields CDR1 LGHNA and CDR2 YSLEER. The length of the CDR3 is 16 residues.

Comments on this clonotype: This likely comes from a read error, as the CDR3 has no conserved phenylalanine or tryptophan at its end. The chain has TRBV15 and TRBJ2-5, with TRBD1 matching over 9 bases. V trimming: 7 bases; J trimming: 3 bases; junction bases outside the gene matches: 6. The germline V gene encodes CDR1 LNHNV and CDR2 YYDKDF (reference sequence). The CDR3 has 14 amino acids. The CDR3 spells CATMDRGVEETQYS. In nucleotides, the CDR3 is TGTGCCACCATGGACAGGGGAGTTGAAGAGACCCAGTACTCC.

This chain links TRBV5-1 with TRBJ2-7; possibly TRBD1 for D (6 bases). The CDR3 contains 15 residues. Trimming removed 3 bases at V and 7 bases at J, with 20 bases between. Germline V gives CDR1 SGHRS, CDR2 YFSETQ. In DNA, the CDR3 is TGCGCCAGCAGCTCCGACCGGGTCGGGCAGGGGGAGCAGTACTTC. Its protein product is CASSSDRVGQGEQYF. The complete variable domain, with remaining parts taken from reference TRBV5-1 and TRBJ2-7, reads KAGVTQTPRYLIKTRGQQVTLSCSPISGHRSVSWYQQTPGQGLQFLFEYFSETQRNKGNFPGRFSGRQFSNSRSEMNVSTLELGDSALYLCASSSDRVGQGEQYFGPGTRLTVT.

CDR3 coding DNA: TGTGCCAGCACTGGGACAGGCACAGATACGCAGTATTTT. Encoded protein: CASTGTGTDTQYF. The chain joins TRBV6-6 to TRBJ2-3, with 7 bases fitting TRBD1. The J segment lost 1 base and the V segment lost 7 bases, leaving 2 bases of the junction unmatched. This CDR3 comprises 13 residues. Germline V lookup: CDR1 MNHNY, CDR2 SVGAGI (reference sequence).

The chain has TRBV5-6 and TRBJ1-2, with a weak D call TRBD1 (5 bases). Looked up from germline, CDR1 is SGHDT and CDR2 is YYEEEE. This CDR3 comprises 13 residues. V dropped 1 base and J dropped 7 bases, with 11 bases sitting between them. The CDR3 spells CASSLMGGPGYTF. CDR3 DNA: TGTGCCAGCAGCTTGATGGGGGGTCCTGGCTACACCTTC. The variable domain in full, with the rest retrieved from reference TRBV5-6 and TRBJ1-2, is DAGVTQSPTHLIKTRGQQVTLRCSPKSGHDTVSWYQQALGQGPQFIFQYYEEEERQRGNFPDRFSGHQFPNYSSELNVNALLLGDSALYLCASSLMGGPGYTFGSGTRLTVV.